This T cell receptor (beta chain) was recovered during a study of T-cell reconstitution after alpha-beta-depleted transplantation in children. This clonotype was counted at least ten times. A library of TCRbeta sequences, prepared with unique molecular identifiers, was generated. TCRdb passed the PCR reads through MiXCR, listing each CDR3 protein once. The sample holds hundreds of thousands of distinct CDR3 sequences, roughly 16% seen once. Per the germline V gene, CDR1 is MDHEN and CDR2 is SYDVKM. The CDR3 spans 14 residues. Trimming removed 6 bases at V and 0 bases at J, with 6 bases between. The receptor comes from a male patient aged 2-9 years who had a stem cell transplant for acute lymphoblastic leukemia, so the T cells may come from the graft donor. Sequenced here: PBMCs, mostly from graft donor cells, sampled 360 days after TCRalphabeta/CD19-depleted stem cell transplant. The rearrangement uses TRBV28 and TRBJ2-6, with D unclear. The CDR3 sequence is CASSPNSGANVLTF. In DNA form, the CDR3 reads TGTGCCAGCAGCCCAAACTCTGGGGCCAACGTCCTGACTTTC. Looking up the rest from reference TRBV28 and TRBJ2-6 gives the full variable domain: DVKVTQSSRYLVKRTGEKVFLECVQDMDHENMFWYRQDPGLGLRLIYFSYDVKMKEKGDIPEGYSVSREKKERFSLILESASTNQTSMYLCASSPNSGANVLTFGAGSRLTVL.